This TCR beta chain was sequenced in a study of Graves' ophthalmopathy and Graves' hyperthyroidism. Amplification targeted the TCR beta CDR3 regions, with RNA transcripts as the source material. The first round was an RT-PCR with HTBI primers, and the second round was a multiplex PCR. Each CDR3 protein gets one entry after TCRdb re-called the multiplex PCR reads with MiXCR. The sample lists almost 750,000 distinct CDR3 sequences; roughly 40% were seen once. The CDR3 sequence is 15 residues long. The V and J ends lost 0 bases and 6 bases, in that order; junction bases with no gene match: 5. Germline V gene lookup returns CDR1 SGHTA and CDR2 FQGNSA. Many counts were recorded for this clonotype.

The sequence was obtained from an adult man with Graves' ophthalmopathy. The chain uses TRBV7-2 and TRBJ2-7, with TRBD1 matching 10 bases. The sequenced sample consisted of peripheral blood. CDR3 in DNA: TGTGCCAGCAGCTTAGCCGGGACAGGGGCCGCCGAGCAGTACTTC. The encoded protein is CASSLAGTGAAEQYF.